This T cell receptor (beta chain) was recorded in a study of response to subunit inactivated influenza vaccine. General study results and limits: The authors proposed limited new T cell recruitment per seasonal influenza vaccination.

TCRdb itself ran the RT-PCR reads through MiXCR, one entry per CDR3 protein. The sample comprises about 580,000 distinct CDR3 sequences, approximately 14% of which are singletons, and more than 9.5% rests with the top ten. Note on this clonotype: Its specificity is not known.

Germline values: CDR1 LGHNA, CDR2 YSLEER. The CDR3 is 16 residues long. With 3 bases clipped from V and 4 bases from J, the junction kept 6 bases outside the gene matches. The TCR originated in a man aged 50 or older who received an inactivated influenza vaccine. V gene TRBV4-3 combines with J gene TRBJ2-7, with TRBD2 matching over 13 bases. Sequenced here: PBMCs from blood, sampled roughly 12 days after vaccination. The CDR3 DNA is TGCGCCAGCAGCCAGCTACTAGCGGGAGGGCCTTACGAGCAGTACTTC. Amino acids: CASSQLLAGGPYEQYF.